Shown below are 9 T cell receptor beta chains from a single sample sequenced in a study of regulatory T cells in long-lasting Graves disease. To make TCR beta libraries, researchers used iRepertoire HTBI primers and Arm-PCR of CDR3 regions. MiXCR, applied by TCRdb to the multiplex PCR reads, yields one record per CDR3 protein. This sample yields around 400,000 distinct CDR3 sequences, of which roughly 10% are seen a single time; about 20% belongs to the top ten. Time point indicated: newly diagnosed GD, antithyroid drugs for less than 3 months. The TCR library was prepared using RNA isolated from PBMCs. The same sample was also studied in work on T cells in Graves' hyperthyroidism and ophthalmopathy.

Source: peripheral blood mononuclear cells (PBMCs), taken at new diagnosis, from a patient treated with antithyroid drugs. All receptors derive from a woman in her late teens or twenties with Graves disease.

This clonotype was counted ten times or more. V and J are TRBV2 and TRBJ2-7; TRBD1 matches at 10 bases. Germline CDR1 SNHLY, CDR2 FYNNEI. The V and J ends lost 6 bases and 3 bases, in that order; junction bases with no gene match: 5. CDR3 size: 14 residues. The CDR3 region has the DNA TGTGCCAGCAGCCCGACAGGGGGCTTCTACGAGCAGTACTTC. Translated, it gives CASSPTGGFYEQYF.

V and J are TRBV10-3 and TRBJ2-3, with D uncertain. V gave up 2 bases and J gave up 2 bases, with 14 bases separating them. This CDR3 is built from 16 residues. Germline V lookup: CDR1 ENHRY, CDR2 SYGVKD. The CDR3 loop is CAISEGQAPPTDTQYF. CDR3 coding DNA: TGTGCCATCAGTGAGGGTCAGGCCCCCCCCACAGATACGCAGTATTTT.

This clonotype was observed at least ten times. The rearrangement uses TRBV13 and TRBJ1-4, with 7 bases aligning to TRBD1. Germline CDR1 PRHDT, CDR2 FYEKMQ (reference sequence). This CDR3 contains 12 residues. V lost 5 bases and J lost 6; bases outside the gene matches: 0. The CDR3 is CASSDRDEKLFF. In DNA form, the CDR3 reads TGTGCCAGCAGCGACAGGGATGAAAAACTGTTTTTT.

This clonotype was recorded many times. The chain combines TRBV6-2 or TRBV6-3 with TRBJ2-7; the D is unclear. CDR3 length: 20 residues. The V gene lost 0 bases and the J gene lost 2 bases, with 26 bases spanning the gap. In germline, CDR1 is MNHEY, CDR2 SVGEGT. The CDR3 DNA follows: TGTGCCAGCAGTTACTCGATTCTGGGCCACTGGTTTAATCCCACCTACGAGCAGTACTTC. It yields the protein CASSYSILGHWFNPTYEQYF.

With respect to this clonotype: A single base is all that separates this from a far larger clone, so a read error is likely. The CDR3 reads CASSLELAGVSLTYEQFF. The CDR3 DNA follows: TGTGCCAGCAGCTTAGAACTAGCGGGAGTATCGCTGACCTACGAGCAGTTCTTC. The V gene is TRBV7-2, the J gene TRBJ2-5, with 11 bases identical to TRBD2. Near its end, the DNA agrees better with TRBJ2-1, so the J call may be wrong. Per the germline V gene, CDR1 is SGHTA and CDR2 is FQGNSA. This CDR3 region has 18 residues.

This clonotype was recorded at least ten times. The chain combines TRBV20-1 with TRBJ2-5; D remains ambiguous. Germline V CDR1 and CDR2: DFQATT, SNEGSKA (reference sequence). The CDR3 consists of 12 residues. Trimming removed 5 bases from V and 5 bases from J, with 12 bases in between. CDR3 nucleotides: TGCAGTGCTCCCCACCCACGGGAGACCCAGTACTTC. Its translation is CSAPHPRETQYF.

This clonotype was found many times. This chain links TRBV5-1 with TRBJ2-1, with 8 nucleotides matching TRBD2. This CDR3 is built from 16 residues. CDR1 and CDR2 (germline): SGHRS, YFSETQ. V trimming: 5 bases; J trimming: 7 bases; junction bases outside the gene matches: 14. CDR3 in amino acids: CASRLLEAGAGNEQFF. The CDR3 region has the DNA TGCGCCAGCAGGTTACTCGAAGCGGGAGCGGGGAATGAGCAGTTCTTC.

This clonotype was detected only a few times. This rearrangement joins TRBV5-1 to TRBJ2-1, with D perhaps being TRBD1 or TRBD2 (5 bases each). V dropped 4 bases and J dropped 6 bases, with 29 bases sitting between them. CDR1 and CDR2 (germline): SGHRS, YFSETQ. The CDR3 extends over 19 amino acids. This chain's CDR3 is CASSGRRHGVTVGGNEQFF. Here the CDR3 DNA reads TGCGCCAGCAGCGGGCGGCGGCACGGCGTGACGGTTGGGGGCAATGAGCAGTTCTTC.

This clonotype was detected ten times or more. The chain is built from TRBV7-8 and TRBJ2-2; D may correspond to TRBD1 or TRBD2 (5 bases each). V lost 5 bases, J lost 1 base, and 14 bases lay in between. This CDR3 spans 16 amino acids. The germline V gene has CDR1 SGHVS and CDR2 FQNEAQ. The CDR3 sequence: CASSPRQRGNTGELFF. In DNA, the CDR3 is TGTGCCAGCAGCCCCCGACAGAGGGGGAACACCGGGGAGCTGTTTTTT.